These T cell receptor beta chains were read from a single sample in a study of shared clonotypes between healthy human individuals. Clones were read by immunoSEQ multiplex PCR, and TCRdb kept only the in-frame ones, dropping some. The data hold roughly 1,600,000 clones, with around 98.5% observed a single time. The sequencing input was naive CD4+ T cells sorted from blood. The source is a man aged 25-45 years in good health. Both conserved end residues are trimmed from each CDR3. Only part of the rows carry a size: once, few, many, or a class if the clone is expanded.

j_gene: TRBJ2-3
v_gene: TRBV10-3
abundance: once
CDR3aa: AISGGLVDTDTQY

j_gene: TRBJ1-2
v_gene: TRBV28
abundance: -
CDR3aa: ASSSPTTPKLYGYT

j_gene: TRBJ2-2
v_gene: TRBV7-9
abundance: -
CDR3aa: ASSPGTLYTGELF

j_gene: TRBJ2-1
v_gene: TRBV5-1
abundance: once
CDR3aa: ASSPAPTGGSGEQF

j_gene: TRBJ2-7
v_gene: TRBV27
abundance: once
CDR3aa: ASSFILGPYEQY

j_gene: TRBJ2-5
v_gene: TRBV10-3
abundance: -
CDR3aa: AIRNPGLGRETQY

j_gene: TRBJ1-5
v_gene: TRBV28
abundance: -
CDR3aa: ASQSGLRYSNQPQH

j_gene: TRBJ2-1
v_gene: TRBV4-1
abundance: -
CDR3aa: ASSQVASSFYNEQF

j_gene: TRBJ1-4
v_gene: TRBV4-1
abundance: -
CDR3aa: ASTLGREGEKLF

j_gene: TRBJ2-5
v_gene: TRBV5-4
abundance: -
CDR3aa: ASSPRGGRGQETQY

j_gene: TRBJ2-7
v_gene: TRBV29-1
abundance: -
CDR3aa: SVAGYPNEQY

j_gene: TRBJ2-7
v_gene: TRBV19
abundance: -
CDR3aa: ASSTLTGGNSYEQY

j_gene: TRBJ1-1
v_gene: TRBV5-4
abundance: -
CDR3aa: ASSSGQGKVEAF

j_gene: TRBJ1-2
v_gene: TRBV18
abundance: -
CDR3aa: ASSPPGQGGYYGYT

j_gene: TRBJ1-4
v_gene: TRBV5-1
abundance: -
CDR3aa: ASSLGGTGAPRLF

j_gene: TRBJ2-1
v_gene: TRBV28
abundance: once
CDR3aa: ASSLSVPGLGGYNEQF

j_gene: TRBJ1-2
v_gene: TRBV5-4
abundance: -
CDR3aa: ASSMRQGTNYGYT

j_gene: TRBJ2-7
v_gene: TRBV6-1
abundance: -
CDR3aa: ASSELFGAGAYEQY

j_gene: TRBJ2-7
v_gene: TRBV5-6
abundance: -
CDR3aa: ASSPDRGLAVYEQY

j_gene: TRBJ2-1
v_gene: TRBV5-4
abundance: once
CDR3aa: ASSLGLAGNNEQF

j_gene: TRBJ2-2
v_gene: TRBV7-9
abundance: -
CDR3aa: ASSSGTRVTGELF

j_gene: TRBJ1-5
v_gene: TRBV11-1
abundance: -
CDR3aa: ASSPDRVQPQH

j_gene: TRBJ2-5
v_gene: TRBV6-4
abundance: -
CDR3aa: ASSDRPETQY

j_gene: TRBJ1-5
v_gene: TRBV7-2
abundance: -
CDR3aa: ASSSRGDQPQH

j_gene: TRBJ1-2
v_gene: TRBV10-3
abundance: -
CDR3aa: ATLTGEYGYT

j_gene: TRBJ2-1
v_gene: TRBV6-6
abundance: -
CDR3aa: ASSSGRSHNEQF

j_gene: TRBJ1-5
v_gene: TRBV7-6
abundance: -
CDR3aa: ASSLIGHQEGNQPQH